This TCR beta chain was found in a study of siplizumab effects on memory and regulatory T cells. Study results and limitations: Tracing alloreactive clones into unstimulated subsets worked for only a minor fraction of them. The alloresponse seemed to draw substantially on naive T cells, which appeared more diverse than memory cells.

Turning to this clone: What it binds is unknown.

The protocol was immunoSEQ multiplex PCR, while the TCRdb copy is restricted to in-frame clones and leaves out a portion. The sample comprises about 94,000 clones, roughly 94% of which are singletons, and 0.3% rests with the top ten. V lost 8 bases to trimming and J lost 2 bases, with 17 bases between them. Germline values: CDR1 MNHEY, CDR2 SMNVEV (reference sequence). This CDR3 spans 15 amino acids. Sequenced input: non-Treg CD4+ T cells sorted from blood. The V gene is TRBV27, the J gene TRBJ2-3, with a weak D call TRBD2 (6 bases). The TCR sequence derives from a human donor in good health. The CDR3 reads CASARFAGPTDTQYF. The CDR3 DNA sequence: TGTGCCAGCGCCCGTTTTGCGGGGCCCACAGATACGCAGTATTTT.